This is a list of T cell receptor beta chains from one sample in a study of beta chain features in type 1 diabetes. Profiling relied on immunoSEQ multiplex PCR, and the TCRdb table lists in-frame clones only, not all of them. In the table there are over 300,000 clones, around 9.7% of which are singletons. Sample: central memory CD4+ T cells from blood. These receptors came from a man aged 25-40 years with type 1 diabetes. The CDR3 runs from the conserved cysteine through the conserved F or W. A D gene is named only where the DNA matches it firmly. Size values are once, few and many counts, or a class for expanded clones, and some rows have none.

v_call: TRBV6-6
clone_size: few
d_call: NA
j_call: TRBJ2-3
cdr3_aa: CASSPGASNTQYF
cdr3_nt: TGTGCCAGCAGTCCGGGAGCTAGCAATACGCAGTATTTT

v_call: TRBV2
clone_size: few
d_call: NA
j_call: TRBJ1-5
cdr3_aa: CASIRDSNQPQHF
cdr3_nt: TGTGCCAGCATAAGGGACTCCAATCAGCCCCAGCATTTT

v_call: TRBV7-2
clone_size: few
d_call: TRBD2
j_call: TRBJ2-7
cdr3_aa: CASSLALAGGPEQYF
cdr3_nt: TGTGCCAGCAGCTTAGCACTAGCGGGGGGGCCCGAGCAGTACTTC

v_call: TRBV13
clone_size: NA
d_call: NA
j_call: TRBJ1-1
cdr3_aa: CASSSRTGNTEAFF
cdr3_nt: TGTGCCAGCAGCTCCCGGACGGGAAACACTGAAGCTTTCTTT

v_call: TRBV7-2
clone_size: NA
d_call: TRBD1
j_call: TRBJ1-1
cdr3_aa: CASSPQGNMNTEAFF
cdr3_nt: TGTGCCAGCAGTCCACAGGGGAACATGAACACTGAAGCTTTCTTT

v_call: TRBV4-3
clone_size: few
d_call: TRBD1
j_call: TRBJ1-2
cdr3_aa: CASSQDSGQGGGYTF
cdr3_nt: TGCGCCAGCAGCCAAGATAGCGGACAGGGAGGCGGCTACACCTTC

v_call: TRBV2
clone_size: NA
d_call: NA
j_call: TRBJ1-2
cdr3_aa: CASSPQGQGYGYTF
cdr3_nt: TGTGCCAGCTCCCCCCAGGGGCAAGGCTATGGCTACACCTTC

v_call: TRBV6-5
clone_size: many
d_call: NA
j_call: TRBJ1-2
cdr3_aa: CASSYSEGGMERYTF
cdr3_nt: TGTGCCAGCAGTTACTCGGAGGGTGGAATGGAACGCTACACCTTC

v_call: TRBV5-6
clone_size: few
d_call: NA
j_call: TRBJ2-7
cdr3_aa: CASSFGAKSYEQYF
cdr3_nt: TGTGCCAGCAGCTTTGGAGCCAAATCCTACGAGCAGTACTTC

v_call: TRBV9
clone_size: NA
d_call: TRBD1
j_call: TRBJ1-5
cdr3_aa: CASSVDRGLQPQHF
cdr3_nt: TGTGCCAGCAGCGTTGACAGGGGGCTTCAGCCCCAGCATTTT

v_call: TRBV5-4
clone_size: many
d_call: NA
j_call: TRBJ2-3
cdr3_aa: CASRTGGGTDTQYF
cdr3_nt: TGTGCCAGTCGGACTGGCGGCGGCACAGATACGCAGTATTTT

v_call: TRBV5-6
clone_size: NA
d_call: TRBD1
j_call: TRBJ1-2
cdr3_aa: CASSPDRGTGNYGYTF
cdr3_nt: TGTGCCAGCAGCCCAGACCGAGGGACAGGGAACTATGGCTACACCTTC

v_call: TRBV6-6
clone_size: NA
d_call: TRBD1
j_call: TRBJ2-1
cdr3_aa: CASSRQGDEQFF
cdr3_nt: TGTGCCAGCAGTAGACAGGGGGATGAGCAGTTCTTC

v_call: TRBV14
clone_size: few
d_call: NA
j_call: TRBJ2-1
cdr3_aa: CASSPPGVGAYNEQFF
cdr3_nt: TGTGCCAGCAGCCCCCCCGGGGTCGGCGCCTACAATGAGCAGTTCTTC

v_call: TRBV28
clone_size: many
d_call: TRBD2
j_call: TRBJ2-3
cdr3_aa: CASSLEVAGGNTQYF
cdr3_nt: TGTGCCAGCAGTTTAGAGGTAGCGGGGGGGAATACGCAGTATTTT

v_call: TRBV7-2
clone_size: NA
d_call: TRBD1
j_call: TRBJ2-7
cdr3_aa: CASSPGTGIYEQYF
cdr3_nt: TGTGCCAGCAGCCCCGGGACAGGGATCTACGAGCAGTACTTC

v_call: TRBV6-5
clone_size: few
d_call: TRBD2
j_call: TRBJ2-1
cdr3_aa: CASSYSAGGHDEQFF
cdr3_nt: TGTGCCAGCAGTTACTCAGCGGGGGGGCACGATGAGCAGTTCTTC

v_call: TRBV27
clone_size: few
d_call: NA
j_call: TRBJ2-7
cdr3_aa: CASSFGVHVSRQYF
cdr3_nt: TGTGCCAGCAGTTTCGGGGTCCACGTAAGTCGGCAGTACTTC

v_call: TRBV6-5
clone_size: NA
d_call: NA
j_call: TRBJ1-5
cdr3_aa: CASRLWGNQPQHF
cdr3_nt: TGTGCCAGCCGGCTGTGGGGCAATCAGCCCCAGCATTTT

v_call: TRBV28
clone_size: NA
d_call: NA
j_call: TRBJ1-6
cdr3_aa: CASSLMSASPLHF
cdr3_nt: TGTGCCAGCAGTTTGATGTCGGCTTCACCCCTCCACTTT

v_call: TRBV30
clone_size: NA
d_call: NA
j_call: TRBJ1-2
cdr3_aa: CAWRSGESNYGYTF
cdr3_nt: TGTGCCTGGAGGTCAGGGGAGTCGAACTATGGCTACACCTTC

v_call: TRBV5-6
clone_size: NA
d_call: NA
j_call: TRBJ1-1
cdr3_aa: CASSSWANTEAFF
cdr3_nt: TGTGCCAGCAGCTCTTGGGCGAACACTGAAGCTTTCTTT

v_call: TRBV19
clone_size: many
d_call: NA
j_call: TRBJ1-5
cdr3_aa: CASTPQLGTQPQHF
cdr3_nt: TGTGCCAGTACCCCGCAGCTGGGGACTCAGCCCCAGCATTTT

v_call: TRBV6-1
clone_size: few
d_call: NA
j_call: TRBJ2-2
cdr3_aa: CASTRTENTGELFF
cdr3_nt: TGTGCCAGCACTCGGACAGAGAACACCGGGGAGCTGTTTTTT

v_call: TRBV19
clone_size: few
d_call: NA
j_call: TRBJ2-6
cdr3_aa: CASSIQGRSGANVLTF
cdr3_nt: TGTGCCAGTAGTATTCAGGGGCGCTCTGGGGCCAACGTCCTGACTTTC

v_call: TRBV7-8
clone_size: NA
d_call: NA
j_call: TRBJ2-3
cdr3_aa: CASSLHSRGGTDTQYF
cdr3_nt: TGTGCCAGCAGCTTACATTCCCGTGGGGGCACAGATACGCAGTATTTT

v_call: TRBV9
clone_size: NA
d_call: TRBD2
j_call: TRBJ2-1
cdr3_aa: CASSPGLAGGPYNEQFF
cdr3_nt: TGTGCCAGCAGCCCGGGACTAGCGGGGGGGCCCTACAATGAGCAGTTCTTC

v_call: TRBV11-2
clone_size: NA
d_call: TRBD1
j_call: TRBJ1-2
cdr3_aa: CASSSRTGGPDYGYTF
cdr3_nt: TGTGCCAGCAGCTCCCGGACAGGGGGCCCTGACTATGGCTACACCTTC

v_call: TRBV7-6
clone_size: NA
d_call: NA
j_call: TRBJ1-5
cdr3_aa: CASSLVPGLNQPQHF
cdr3_nt: TGTGCCAGCAGCTTAGTCCCAGGGCTTAATCAGCCCCAGCATTTT

v_call: TRBV4-3
clone_size: many
d_call: NA
j_call: TRBJ1-6
cdr3_aa: CASSQGQSVSPLHF
cdr3_nt: TGCGCCAGCAGCCAAGGGCAGTCAGTTTCACCCCTCCACTTT

v_call: TRBV2
clone_size: NA
d_call: NA
j_call: TRBJ2-7
cdr3_aa: CASRHALGRHYEQYF
cdr3_nt: TGTGCCAGCAGGCACGCACTAGGGCGACACTACGAGCAGTACTTC

v_call: TRBV7-2
clone_size: NA
d_call: NA
j_call: TRBJ1-1
cdr3_aa: CASSLLGQGTTEAFF
cdr3_nt: TGTGCCAGCAGCTTATTGGGTCAGGGGACGACTGAAGCTTTCTTT

v_call: TRBV5-6
clone_size: few
d_call: NA
j_call: TRBJ1-2
cdr3_aa: CASSPLTGYGYTF
cdr3_nt: TGTGCCAGCAGCCCATTGACAGGTTATGGCTACACCTTC

v_call: TRBV25-1
clone_size: few
d_call: NA
j_call: TRBJ1-3
cdr3_aa: CASMMAGGNTIYF
cdr3_nt: TGTGCCAGCATGATGGCTGGCGGAAACACCATATATTTT

v_call: TRBV7-2
clone_size: few
d_call: NA
j_call: TRBJ1-1
cdr3_aa: CASSPDGSNTEAFF
cdr3_nt: TGTGCCAGCAGCCCGGACGGTTCGAACACTGAAGCTTTCTTT

v_call: TRBV10-2
clone_size: few
d_call: TRBD2
j_call: TRBJ2-5
cdr3_aa: CATRLAGAETQYF
cdr3_nt: TGCGCCACGAGACTAGCGGGGGCCGAGACCCAGTACTTC